This entry features one TCR beta chain sequence. Per germline, CDR1 GTSNPN and CDR2 SVGIG (reference sequence). There are 14 residues in the CDR3. The V gene lost 0 bases and the J gene lost 1 base, with 7 bases spanning the gap. The table came from immunoSEQ multiplex PCR; TCRdb's copy has only in-frame clones and leaves some out. The sample contains 400,000 to 500,000 clones, around 90% of which appear only once. This sample is part of a study of control samples from healthy donors and cancer patients. This TCR derives from a man between 40 and 49 years old with head and neck cancer. Sequencing used PBMCs. The chain recombines TRBV30 with TRBJ1-5; no clear D. CDR3 residues: CAWSVNLSNQPQHF. The CDR3 nucleotides read TGTGCCTGGAGTGTAAATTTAAGCAATCAGCCCCAGCATTTT.